The T cell receptor beta chain described here comes from a study of blood T cell repertoires in COVID-19. Some clones are missing from TCRdb's copy, which holds only in-frame ones; the method was immunoSEQ multiplex PCR. The sample contains about 280,000 clones, roughly 85% of which appear only once. Trimming removed 5 bases from V and 3 bases from J; junction bases left unmatched: 7. The CDR3 sequence is 15 residues long. The V gene's germline CDR1 is KGHSH and CDR2 LQKENI. The sequencing input was peripheral blood. This receptor was taken from a human donor in a cohort sampled during active COVID-19. The gene calls are TRBV18 and TRBJ2-7; 10 nucleotides match TRBD2. CDR3 coding DNA: TGTGCCAGCTCATCCTCTAGCGGGAGAGGCTACGAGCAGTACTTC. Translated: CASSSSSGRGYEQYF.